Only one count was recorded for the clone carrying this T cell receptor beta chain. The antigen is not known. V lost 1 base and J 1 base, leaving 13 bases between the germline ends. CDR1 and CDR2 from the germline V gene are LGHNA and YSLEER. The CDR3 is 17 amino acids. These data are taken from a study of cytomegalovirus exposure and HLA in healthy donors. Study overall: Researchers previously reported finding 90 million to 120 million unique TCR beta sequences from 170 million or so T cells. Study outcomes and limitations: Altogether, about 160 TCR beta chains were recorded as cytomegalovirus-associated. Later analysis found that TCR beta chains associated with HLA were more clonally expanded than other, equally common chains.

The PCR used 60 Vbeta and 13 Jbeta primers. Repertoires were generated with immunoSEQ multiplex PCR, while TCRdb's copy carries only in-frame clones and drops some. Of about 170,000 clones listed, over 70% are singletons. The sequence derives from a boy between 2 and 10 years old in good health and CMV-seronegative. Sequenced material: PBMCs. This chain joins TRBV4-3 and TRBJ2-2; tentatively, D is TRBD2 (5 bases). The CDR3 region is CASSQGLVGRNTGELFF. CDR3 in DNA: TGCGCCAGCAGCCAAGGTCTCGTGGGGAGGAACACCGGGGAGCTGTTTTTT.